These 15 T cell receptor beta chains were all obtained from the same sample, sequenced in a study of technical replicates of blood from a few donors. Profiled with immunoSEQ multiplex PCR; TCRdb holds only in-frame clones, not every one. The table shows some 80,000 clones, with around 96% occurring only once. Sequencing input: T cells isolated from PBMCs. Source of these receptors: a human donor in good health.

The chain joins TRBV27 to TRBJ1-2; a possible D gene is TRBD1 (6 bases). V lost 1 base and J lost 7, with 10 bases in between. Germline-derived CDR1 and CDR2 are MNHEY and SMNVEV (reference sequence). The CDR3 has 13 residues. The CDR3 DNA reads TGTGCCAGCAGTTTATTTCAGGGGTTTGGCTACACCTTC. This encodes CASSLFQGFGYTF.

The rearrangement links TRBV5-1 to TRBJ2-5; no firm D call. The CDR3 contains 14 residues. Germline-derived CDR1 and CDR2 are SGHRS and YFSETQ. Trimming took 1 base from V and 1 from J, leaving 8 bases between them. The CDR3 sequence: CASSLTVSQETQYF. The CDR3 DNA is TGCGCCAGCAGCTTGACAGTTAGCCAAGAGACCCAGTACTTC.

J is TRBJ2-1 and V is TRBV4-1, with unresolved D. The length of the CDR3 is 13 residues. Germline CDR1 reads MGHRA; CDR2 reads YSYEKL. V lost 1 base and J 8 bases, leaving 9 bases between the germline ends. CDR3 nucleotides: TGCGCCAGCAGCCAAGGTTTACTCGATGAGCAGTTCTTC. Encoded protein: CASSQGLLDEQFF.

J is TRBJ1-1 and V is TRBV7-9; 8 positions agree with TRBD1. The length of the CDR3 is 13 residues. Germline-derived CDR1 and CDR2 are SEHNR and FQNEAQ (reference sequence). With V trimmed by 8 bases and J by 3 bases, 5 bases remained unmatched. The CDR3 protein is CASGTGRDTEAFF. The CDR3 DNA reads TGTGCCAGCGGGACAGGTAGGGACACTGAAGCTTTCTTT.

The genes are TRBV28 and TRBJ1-1, with D unclear. There are 15 residues in the CDR3. V dropped 1 base and J dropped 1 base, with 10 bases sitting between them. From germline, CDR1 is MDHEN and CDR2 SYDVKM. The DNA of the CDR3 is TGTGCCAGCAGTTTATATAGAAGTAGGAACACTGAAGCTTTCTTT. Its protein is CASSLYRSRNTEAFF.

This chain links TRBV5-6 with TRBJ2-5, with D possibly TRBD1 on 6 matching bases. Per the germline V gene, CDR1 is SGHDT and CDR2 is YYEEEE. The CDR3 totals 12 residues. With 0 bases removed from V and 12 bases from J, the gap between germline ends came to 12 bases. The CDR3 sequence: CASSLAPDSEYF. CDR3 nucleotides: TGTGCCAGCAGCTTGGCCCCGGACAGCGAGTACTTC.

This sequence joins TRBV6-5 and TRBJ1-2; weak D call: TRBD1 (5 bases). The germline V and J ends were trimmed by 2 bases and 5 bases, with 18 bases remaining between them. Germline CDR1 is MNHEY and CDR2 is SVGAGI. The CDR3 spans 16 residues. The CDR3 loop reads CASSYRTLRTGYGYTF. The CDR3 DNA is TGTGCCAGCAGTTACAGGACCCTAAGAACAGGATATGGCTACACCTTC.

This CDR3 is CASSLSVASEQYF. The CDR3 DNA follows: TGTGCCAGCAGCTTATCGGTAGCGTCCGAGCAGTACTTC. V usage is TRBV7-8 and J usage is TRBJ2-7; a weak D match, TRBD2 (5 bases). The V gene's germline CDR1 is SGHVS and CDR2 FQNEAQ. The CDR3 is made up of 13 amino acids. V was shortened by 2 bases and J by 6 bases, with 11 bases between the two germline ends. Variable domain in full (rest from reference TRBV7-8 and TRBJ2-7): GAGVSQSPRYKVAKRGQDVALRCDPISGHVSLFWYQQALGQGPEFLTYFQNEAQLDKSGLPSDRFFAERPEGSVSTLKIQRTQQEDSAVYLCASSLSVASEQYFGPGTRLTVT.

The chain links TRBV6-1 to TRBJ2-7; 10 bases are shared with TRBD1. CDR1 is MNHNS, CDR2 SASEGT, per germline. The CDR3 spans 14 residues. With V trimmed by 9 bases and J by 1 base, 6 bases remained unmatched. For the CDR3, the DNA is TGTGCCAGTAACCGGGACAGGGGATCCTACGAGCAGTACTTC. This sequence encodes CASNRDRGSYEQYF.

The chain joins TRBV30 to TRBJ2-3; tentatively, D is TRBD1 (5 bases). The CDR3 spans 16 residues. Germline V lookup: CDR1 GTSNPN, CDR2 SVGIG (reference sequence). Trimming shortened V by 0 bases and J by 2 bases, and 15 bases separated the two germline ends. CDR3 amino acids: CAWSVLLVGHTDTQYF. CDR3 in DNA: TGTGCCTGGAGTGTACTCCTAGTAGGACACACAGATACGCAGTATTTT.

This chain links TRBV27 with TRBJ2-7, with 8 positions matching TRBD2. Trimming removed 7 bases from V and 0 bases from J; junction bases left unmatched: 5. Germline CDR1 is MNHEY and CDR2 is SMNVEV (reference sequence). The length of the CDR3 is 14 residues. The CDR3, as DNA: TGTGCCAGCACCCTTGCGGGGGGCTCCTACGAGCAGTACTTC. Amino acid sequence: CASTLAGGSYEQYF.

This rearrangement joins TRBV6-1 to TRBJ2-7; tentatively, D is TRBD1 (5 bases). The germline CDR1 and CDR2 sequences are MNHNS and SASEGT. The CDR3 runs to 13 residues. The V end lost 4 bases, the J end lost 4 bases, and 11 bases lay between the germline ends. The DNA of the CDR3 is TGTGCCAGCAGTGTACAGGAAGTTTACGAGCAGTACTTC. This translates into CASSVQEVYEQYF.

V is TRBV6-5 and J is TRBJ1-2; tentatively, D is TRBD1 (5 bases). The germline gives CDR1 MNHEY, CDR2 SVGAGI. V was shortened by 7 bases and J by 8 bases, with 17 bases between the two germline ends. This CDR3 is built from 13 residues. The CDR3 coding sequence is TGTGCCAGCACCCCAGGGCCTAACCAGGGCTACACCTTC. Its protein product is CASTPGPNQGYTF.

This chain uses TRBV4-1 with TRBJ2-1; 11 bases agree with TRBD2. Looked up from germline, CDR1 is MGHRA and CDR2 is YSYEKL. V dropped 4 bases and J dropped 7; count of bases not matched to a gene: 6. The CDR3 loop spans 15 amino acids. The CDR3 DNA reads as TGCGCCAGCAGCCCACTAGCGGGAGCTAGTAATGAGCAGTTCTTC. It codes for CASSPLAGASNEQFF.

V usage is TRBV9 and J usage is TRBJ1-1; TRBD1 might be the D (6 bases). Trimming took 0 bases from V and 5 from J, leaving 17 bases between them. CDR3 length: 16 amino acids. CDR1 and CDR2 (germline): SGDLS, YYNGEE. Here the CDR3 DNA reads TGTGCCAGCAGCGTAGGATTAGGGGGATCGCGGACTGAAGCTTTCTTT. This encodes CASSVGLGGSRTEAFF.